These 28 T cell receptor beta chains were sequenced from one sample in a study of cytomegalovirus exposure and HLA in healthy donors. Primers: 60 Vbeta forward and 13 Jbeta reverse. The data were produced by immunoSEQ multiplex PCR, yet TCRdb's version contains in-frame clones alone and is incomplete. In the table there are under 200,000 clones, approximately 85% of which are singletons. The sample was PBMCs. The source of these receptors is a man aged 50 to 59 in good health and CMV-seropositive.

CDR3: CASSVTYARELFF. CDR3 DNA sequence: TGTGCCAGCAGTGTGACTTATGCGCGGGAGCTGTTTTTT. The V call is TRBV27, the J call TRBJ2-2, with no clear D. CDR3 length: 13 amino acids. Germline V gives CDR1 MNHEY, CDR2 SMNVEV (reference sequence). The V end was cut by 5 bases, the J end by 9 bases, with 13 bases between.

The chain links TRBV11-3 to TRBJ1-1, with 9 bases fitting TRBD1. The CDR3 consists of 15 residues. With 5 bases clipped from V and 1 base from J, the junction kept 5 bases outside the gene matches. Germline V CDR1 and CDR2: SGHNT, YENEEA. The CDR3 is CASSVSGQGNTEAFF. In DNA, the CDR3 is TGTGCCAGCAGCGTTTCGGGACAGGGGAACACTGAAGCTTTCTTT.

The chain carries TRBV4-2 and TRBJ1-3; perhaps TRBD1 as D (6 bases). The V end was cut by 2 bases, the J end by 0 bases, with 11 bases between. CDR1 and CDR2 from the germline V gene are LGHNA and YNFKEQ. CDR3 size: 16 residues. The CDR3 DNA sequence: TGTGCCAGCAGCCAACCAGGACAGACCTCTGGAAACACCATATATTTT. Its translation: CASSQPGQTSGNTIYF.

The chain combines TRBV30 with TRBJ2-1, with D possibly matching TRBD2 (5 bases). The CDR3 consists of 17 residues. V lost 1 base, J lost 2 bases, and 18 bases lay in between. Germline-derived CDR1 and CDR2 are GTSNPN and SVGIG (reference sequence). CDR3 protein: CAWSGFLADFTYNEQFF. The CDR3 DNA follows: TGTGCCTGGAGTGGGTTTCTAGCTGACTTCACCTACAATGAGCAGTTCTTC.

V usage is TRBV6-6 and J usage is TRBJ2-5; tentative D call: TRBD2 (5 bases). The better agreement between TRBJ2-7 and the DNA end casts doubt on the J call. Germline CDR1 is MNHNY and CDR2 is SVGAGI (reference sequence). This CDR3 region has 14 residues. CDR3 nucleotide sequence: TGTGCCAGCAGTTACTCTACTAGGGTCGACGAGCAGTACTTC. This encodes CASSYSTRVDEQYF.

The chain has TRBV7-2 and TRBJ1-5; perhaps TRBD1 as D (5 bases). Germline V CDR1 and CDR2: SGHTA, FQGNSA. CDR3 size: 13 residues. Trimming pared 5 bases from V and 8 bases from J, leaving 13 bases between. The CDR3 here is CASSPQGLEPQHF. The CDR3 nucleotides read TGTGCCAGCAGCCCGCAGGGTCTGGAGCCCCAGCATTTT.

The chain couples TRBV5-4 to TRBJ2-1; D gene uncertain. The germline CDR1 and CDR2 sequences are SGHNT and YYREEE (reference sequence). The CDR3 loop spans 11 amino acids. Trimming shortened V by 2 bases and J by 10 bases, and 7 bases separated the two germline ends. CDR3 amino acids: CASSFSQEQFF. The CDR3 coding sequence is TGTGCCAGCAGCTTCTCACAAGAGCAGTTCTTC.

V gene TRBV2 combines with J gene TRBJ2-7; 7 nucleotides align to TRBD2. With 6 bases clipped from V and 2 bases from J, the junction kept 10 bases outside the gene matches. Germline assignment: CDR1 SNHLY and CDR2 FYNNEI. The CDR3 length is 15 residues. CDR3 residues: CASSGLAGVTYEQYF. In DNA form, the CDR3 reads TGTGCCAGCAGCGGCCTGGCGGGAGTGACCTACGAGCAGTACTTC.

The V and J genes are TRBV5-1 and TRBJ1-2, with D possibly TRBD1 on 5 matching bases. With 2 bases removed from V and 2 bases from J, the gap between germline ends came to 13 bases. The germline V gene encodes CDR1 SGHRS and CDR2 YFSETQ. The CDR3 is 15 residues long. The CDR3 protein is CASSFSWGENYGYTF. CDR3 nucleotide sequence: TGCGCCAGCAGCTTCTCTTGGGGGGAAAACTATGGCTACACCTTC.

The chain combines TRBV7-9 with TRBJ2-1; tentative D call: TRBD1 (6 bases). Germline lookup yields CDR1 SEHNR and CDR2 FQNEAQ (reference sequence). The V end lost 2 bases, the J end lost 4 bases, and 12 bases lay between the germline ends. The CDR3 consists of 15 residues. The chain's CDR3 is CASSLPGARYNEQFF. CDR3 in DNA: TGTGCCAGCAGCTTACCAGGGGCGAGGTACAATGAGCAGTTCTTC.

This clone showed up just once. V usage is TRBV7-3 and J usage is TRBJ2-5; 11 bases fit TRBD1. The CDR3 extends over 15 amino acids. V was clipped by 4 bases and J by 5 bases; unmatched bases: 6. Germline V gives CDR1 SGHTA, CDR2 FQGTGA. Here the CDR3 DNA reads TGTGCCAGCAGCTACACCGGGACAGGGGGGGAGACCCAGTACTTC. Its protein product is CASSYTGTGGETQYF.

This chain connects TRBV6-5 to TRBJ1-1; 11 bases map to TRBD1. V gave up 2 bases and J gave up 4 bases; unmatched junction bases: 6. Looked up from germline, CDR1 is MNHEY and CDR2 is SVGAGI. The CDR3 covers 16 residues. The CDR3 sequence: CASSYQDRGRGTEAFF. The CDR3 DNA sequence: TGTGCCAGCAGTTACCAGGACAGGGGGCGGGGCACTGAAGCTTTCTTT.

CDR3 nucleotide sequence: TGTGCCAGCAGTTCCATACGTACAGGGCCCGCCTATGGCTACACCTTC. Protein sequence: CASSSIRTGPAYGYTF. This chain links TRBV28 with TRBJ1-2, with D possibly being TRBD1 (6 bases). The germline gives CDR1 MDHEN, CDR2 SYDVKM. The CDR3 loop spans 16 amino acids. V lost 4 bases and J 4 bases, leaving 19 bases between the germline ends.

The J gene is TRBJ1-1, the V gene TRBV4-1, with TRBD1 identical over 7 bases. Trimming at V came to 8 bases and at J to 3 bases, leaving 9 bases not matched to a gene. CDR1 is MGHRA and CDR2 is YSYEKL in the germline V gene. The CDR3 is 14 residues long. This chain's CDR3 is CASGKTGYDTEAFF. The CDR3 DNA is TGCGCCAGCGGCAAGACAGGGTACGACACTGAAGCTTTCTTT.

The chain employs TRBV28 and TRBJ2-5, with D uncertain. Gene TRBJ2-7 matches the end of the DNA better, so the J call may be wrong. This CDR3 has 12 residues. Germline CDR1 MDHEN, CDR2 SYDVKM. DNA of the CDR3: TGTGCCAGCAGTTTATTCCCCTACGAGCAGTACTTC. This sequence encodes CASSLFPYEQYF.

The chain combines TRBV5-1 with TRBJ2-5; 9 bases agree with TRBD1. The CDR3 is made up of 15 amino acids. V gave up 0 bases and J gave up 5 bases; unmatched junction bases: 5. The V gene's germline CDR1 is SGHRS and CDR2 YFSETQ. CDR3 protein: CASSLDGTGMETQYF. Written as DNA, the CDR3 is TGCGCCAGCAGCTTGGACGGGACAGGGATGGAGACCCAGTACTTC.

Turning to this clone: The identical CDR3 is also encoded by other nucleotide sequences in the sample. This chain's CDR3 is CASSPGLAGVQETQYF. Written as DNA, the CDR3 is TGCGCCAGCAGCCCGGGACTAGCGGGGGTTCAAGAGACCCAGTACTTC. V and J are TRBV5-1 and TRBJ2-5, with 14 positions matching TRBD2. The germline CDR1 and CDR2 sequences are SGHRS and YFSETQ. Trimming cost V 4 bases and J 2 bases; bases outside gene matches: 4. The CDR3 has 16 amino acids.

J is TRBJ1-2 and V is TRBV27; 11 bases align to TRBD1. V lost 1 base to trimming and J lost 6 bases; unmatched junction nucleotides: 7. The length of the CDR3 is 16 residues. Germline V gene sequence: CDR1 MNHEY, CDR2 SMNVEV (reference sequence). The CDR3 loop reads CASSLFAGQGGDGYTF. DNA for the CDR3: TGTGCCAGCAGTTTATTTGCGGGACAGGGGGGAGATGGCTACACCTTC.

The CDR3 DNA is TGTGCCAGTAGTATCGGACAGGACGCCGGGGAGCTGTTTTTT. Its protein is CASSIGQDAGELFF. The chain combines TRBV19 with TRBJ2-2; 7 bases agree with TRBD1. The CDR3 runs to 14 residues. CDR1 is LNHDA and CDR2 is SQIVND in the germline V gene (reference sequence). After removal of 3 bases from V and 6 bases from J, the junction contained 4 bases not matched to a gene.

This clone was detected only once. The CDR3 sequence is CASSQDRGSYGYTF. In nucleotides, the CDR3 is TGCGCCAGCAGCCAAGATCGGGGTAGCTATGGCTACACCTTC. V usage is TRBV4-3 and J usage is TRBJ1-2, with D uncertain. This CDR3 spans 14 amino acids. The ends were cut back, 0 bases at V and 4 bases at J, with 9 bases in the middle. CDR1 and CDR2 from the germline V gene are LGHNA and YSLEER.

The rearrangement uses TRBV7-6 and TRBJ2-7; 9 bases are shared with TRBD2. Germline CDR1 reads SGHVS; CDR2 reads FNYEAQ. With V trimmed by 3 bases and J by 7 bases, 13 bases remained unmatched. This CDR3 comprises 16 residues. The CDR3 sequence is CASSFGPGLAGEEQYF. The CDR3 nucleotides are TGTGCCAGCAGCTTCGGACCGGGACTAGCAGGAGAAGAGCAGTACTTC.

This clone occurred once. The chain employs TRBV28 and TRBJ2-7; D may be TRBD2 (6 bases). The CDR3 is made up of 14 amino acids. Deletions cut 6 bases from V and 2 bases from J, with 14 bases between. Germline CDR1 MDHEN, CDR2 SYDVKM. CDR3 protein: CASRWEEGPYEQYF. In DNA, the CDR3 is TGTGCCAGCAGATGGGAGGAGGGGCCCTACGAGCAGTACTTC.

This rearrangement joins TRBV29-1 to TRBJ2-7; TRBD2 matches 11 bases. The CDR3 consists of 13 residues. Germline trimming cut 7 bases from V and 0 bases from J; bases unmatched to any gene: 2. CDR1 SQVTM and CDR2 ANQGSEA come from the germline V gene. The CDR3 protein is CSAGLAGSYEQYF. The CDR3 bases are TGCAGCGCCGGACTAGCGGGCTCCTACGAGCAGTACTTC.

The V gene is TRBV6-1, the J gene TRBJ1-1; a weak D match, TRBD1 (6 bases). Germline CDR1 is MNHNS and CDR2 is SASEGT. V dropped 2 bases and J dropped 6 bases, with 16 bases sitting between them. This CDR3 is 15 amino acids long. Here the CDR3 DNA reads TGTGCCAGCAGTGAAAGGGGGTTATTTGGAGCTGAAGCTTTCTTT. Translated, it gives CASSERGLFGAEAFF.

The genes are TRBV15 and TRBJ1-3; 7 bases align to TRBD1. The V gene end was trimmed by 1 base and the J gene end by 4 bases; junction bases not matched to a gene: 7. This CDR3 spans 16 amino acids. Looked up from germline, CDR1 is LNHNV and CDR2 is YYDKDF (reference sequence). As DNA, the CDR3 is TGTGCCACCAGCAGAGGACAGGGTATGCAAGGAAACACCATATATTTT. Its translation: CATSRGQGMQGNTIYF.

This rearrangement joins TRBV7-2 to TRBJ2-1, with D perhaps TRBD2 (7 bases). V was trimmed by 8 bases and J by 7 bases, leaving 15 bases between them. Germline V lookup: CDR1 SGHTA, CDR2 FQGNSA. The length of the CDR3 is 13 residues. CDR3 DNA sequence: TGTGCCAGCGGGAGGGGGGCTTGGAATGAGCAGTTCTTC. Residues: CASGRGAWNEQFF.

V is TRBV6-6 and J is TRBJ2-5; 15 bases agree with TRBD2. Germline CDR1 MNHNY, CDR2 SVGAGI (reference sequence). CDR3 length: 16 residues. The V gene end was trimmed by 10 bases and the J gene end by 2 bases; junction bases not matched to a gene: 8. The DNA for the CDR3 is TGTGCCACCAAAGGGACTAGCGGGAGGAAACAAGAGACCCAGTACTTC. Protein: CATKGTSGRKQETQYF.

The chain carries TRBV7-9 and TRBJ2-1; 9 bases agree with TRBD1. This CDR3 spans 16 amino acids. V shed 5 bases and J 4 bases; nucleotides not matched to a gene: 9. The V gene's germline CDR1 is SEHNR and CDR2 FQNEAQ (reference sequence). This CDR3 is CASSPTPGQGYNEQFF. The CDR3 nucleotides are TGTGCCAGCAGCCCAACTCCCGGACAGGGGTACAATGAGCAGTTCTTC.